This record looks at one T cell receptor beta chain sequence and its context. This receptor's antigen is unknown. Per-base qualities were not stored, and no clone one base away is much larger. The time point label of this sample denotes: baseline before first vaccination. Vaccinee samples came from UK trials COV001 and COV002, including a single-blind randomized controlled phase 2/3 trial of AZD1222 (ChAdOx1 nCoV-19) in healthy adults. For TCRbeta chain sequencing, PBMC samples from trial participants were taken at day 0 and at day 28 after the second dose. The CDR3 regions of human TCRbeta chains were subjected to immunosequencing. In the paper's pipeline: Repertoire TCRs were matched against a reference library of SARS-CoV-2-specific TCRs generated with the MIRA antigen-specificity platform. Breadth was defined as the fraction of unique TCRs that were SARS-CoV-2-associated, and depth was defined as the fraction of total T cells that were SARS-CoV-2-associated. Each spike-specific TCR was assigned to its reactive spike region and to a CD4 or CD8 class using the MIRA data. Log10-transformed breadth and depth values were compared by one-way ANOVA with Sidak's multiple comparisons tests. TCRdb carries this immuneACCESS record with in-frame sequences only. Its versions omit some clonotypes, under half of them owing to an unresolved V gene in the studies checked, with the rest unexplained. That table is the source of V, J and clone size, and D and trimming were worked out from the DNA. The sample records roughly 130,000 clones, 88% of which are singletons. Roughly 8% of the sample is in the top ten clones.

According to the germline V gene, CDR1 reads SGHRS and CDR2 reads YFSETQ. V gives up 4 bases and J gives up 5 bases, and the segment between their germline ends measures 18 bases. Measured from the cysteine to the phenylalanine, the CDR3 is 15 residues long. Just the 45-base CDR3 DNA is kept, in frame starting at base 1. These data come from a study of T cell responses to AZD1222 COVID-19 vaccine (dated by TCRdb to the early 2020s). At the level of the whole study: Because spike-specific TCR depth and breadth did not differ between the two schedules, AZD1222 recipients who got a second dose at roughly 4 weeks were pooled with those who got a second dose at roughly 12 weeks. A total of 240 or so trial participants underwent TCR sequencing, of whom under 220 had received two doses of AZD1222 and around 25 had received two doses of the MenACWY control vaccine. Trial participants were enrolled by age into subgroups of 18-55, 56-69 and 70-plus years, and about 150, 27 and 61 TCR-sequenced participants, respectively, were included in these subgroups. Results the study describes overall, beyond this receptor: Because no samples from the day 14 peak response were available, repertoires could be characterized only after the peak T cell response. Conclusions about previously exposed vaccinees are limited, since just 5 or 6 AZD1222 recipients were seropositive for SARS-CoV-2 at baseline. In the small 56-69-year group, the increase in depth fell short of significance, most likely because of low power. Participants were mostly white British and included more females than males, and it was suggested by the authors that clonal diversity may have been underestimated. After two AZD1222 doses, spike-specific TCR breadth and depth were significantly higher than at day 0 and than in MenACWY recipients. Reportedly, almost half of the unique spike-specific TCRs recognized epitopes lying outside the regions that are mutated in the B.1.351 and B.1.1.7 variants. The vaccine-associated CD4 TCRs covered the entire spike protein, and the dominant responses fell in regions 160-218 and 743-854.

The sequenced sample was peripheral blood, obtained on day 0 of AZD1222 vaccination. The receptor was derived from an adult in good health. Here the chain combines TRBV5-1 and TRBJ1-2; TRBD1 is possibly the D segment (5 matching bases). The CDR3 region reads CASSPGGGTDYGYTF. Read as DNA, the sequence is TGCGCCAGCAGCCCTGGTGGGGGAACGGATTATGGCTACACCTTC.